One and the same sample provided the 29 T cell receptor beta chains below, sequenced in a study of shared clonotypes between healthy human individuals. Sequenced by immunoSEQ multiplex PCR; TCRdb stores in-frame clones only, minus some. The sample has about 1 million clones, around 76% seen once. Sample: memory CD4+ T cells sorted from blood. Sample subset: CD45RA-negative fraction. The receptor set was obtained from a man between 18 and 35 years old in good health.

This clone was observed a single time. This rearrangement joins TRBV11-2 to TRBJ1-4, with 7 bases matching TRBD1. CDR3 size: 17 residues. Germline V gene data show CDR1 as SGHAT and CDR2 as FQNNGV. The V segment lost 5 bases and the J segment 3 bases; nucleotides outside the gene matches: 12. CDR3 sequence: CASSPQGGPAANEKLFF. Written as DNA, the CDR3 is TGTGCCAGCAGCCCTCAGGGGGGGCCTGCTGCTAATGAAAAACTGTTTTTT. Filled out from reference TRBV11-2 and TRBJ1-4, the complete variable domain reads EAGVAQSPRYKIIEKRQSVAFWCNPISGHATLYWYQQILGQGPKLLIQFQNNGVVDDSQLPKDRFSAERLKGVDSTLKIQPAKLEDSAVYLCASSPQGGPAANEKLFFGSGTQLSVL.

This clone occurred a few times. V is TRBV5-1 and J is TRBJ2-2; no reliable D call. V was pared by 4 bases and J by 0 bases, with 10 bases between. The CDR3 covers 15 residues. Germline CDR1 SGHRS, CDR2 YFSETQ. This chain's CDR3 is CASSQTDSNTGELFF. The CDR3 bases are TGCGCCAGCAGCCAAACCGACTCGAACACCGGGGAGCTGTTTTTT.

In its sample, this clone was seen once. The sample holds other DNA sequences that translate to the same CDR3. The rearrangement uses TRBV11-2 and TRBJ1-2; 7 bases match TRBD1. The germline gives CDR1 SGHAT, CDR2 FQNNGV. The CDR3 is 15 residues long. V shed 5 bases and J 2 bases; nucleotides not matched to a gene: 8. In nucleotides, the CDR3 is TGTGCCAGCAGCCCAAGACAGGGAGCAAACTATGGCTACACCTTC. The encoded protein is CASSPRQGANYGYTF.

This clone was counted a single time. The chain joins TRBV10-3 to TRBJ2-7, with TRBD2 matching over 7 bases. The germline V gene has CDR1 ENHRY and CDR2 SYGVKD. This CDR3 region has 15 residues. V trimming: 6 bases; J trimming: 2 bases; junction bases outside the gene matches: 10. CDR3: CAIRGLAGETYEQYF. CDR3 bases: TGTGCCATCAGGGGCCTGGCGGGAGAAACCTACGAGCAGTACTTC.

Only one count was recorded for this clone. This chain joins TRBV5-6 and TRBJ1-5, with 7 bases aligning to TRBD1. This CDR3 has 15 residues. Germline CDR1 reads SGHDT; CDR2 reads YYEEEE. V was clipped by 2 bases and J by 1 base; unmatched bases: 3. Written as DNA, the CDR3 is TGTGCCAGCAGCTTCTTGACAGGGAGCAATCAGCCCCAGCATTTT. Protein product: CASSFLTGSNQPQHF.

The chain recombines TRBV7-6 with TRBJ1-5; no reliable D call. Germline V gene data show CDR1 as SGHVS and CDR2 as FNYEAQ. This CDR3 region has 17 residues. Trimming took off 5 bases at V and 2 bases at J, with 19 bases between the two ends. The CDR3 sequence is CASSLYLASGGNQPQHF. As DNA, the CDR3 is TGTGCCAGCAGCCTATATTTGGCCTCCGGGGGCAATCAGCCCCAGCATTTT.

The V call is TRBV7-9, the J call TRBJ2-1; no reliable D call. Germline V gene sequence: CDR1 SEHNR, CDR2 FQNEAQ (reference sequence). Deletions cut 4 bases from V and 0 bases from J, with 19 bases between. The CDR3 contains 18 residues. The CDR3 loop reads CASSSIRSVDSSYNEQFF. CDR3 bases: TGTGCCAGCAGCTCGATCAGGAGTGTCGATAGCTCCTACAATGAGCAGTTCTTC.

The chain joins TRBV5-4 to TRBJ2-3; D remains unclear. V was shortened by 3 bases and J by 1 base, with 6 bases between the two germline ends. Germline CDR1 is SGHNT and CDR2 is YYREEE (reference sequence). This CDR3 has 13 amino acids. The chain's CDR3 is CASSSTRTDTQYF. Written as DNA, the CDR3 is TGTGCCAGCAGCTCCACCCGCACAGATACGCAGTATTTT. Using reference TRBV5-4 and TRBJ2-3 for the parts outside the CDR3, the full variable domain is ETGVTQSPTHLIKTRGQQVTLRCSSQSGHNTVSWYQQALGQGPQFIFQYYREEENGRGNFPPRFSGLQFPNYSSELNVNALELDDSALYLCASSSTRTDTQYFGPGTRLTVL.

This chain uses TRBV18 with TRBJ2-7; 8 bases line up with TRBD1. CDR3 size: 14 residues. From germline, CDR1 is KGHSH and CDR2 LQKENI. V shed 4 bases and J 6 bases; nucleotides not matched to a gene: 8. CDR3 coding DNA: TGTGCCAGCTCACGGGCAGGGGGCGAAGGCGAGCAGTACTTC. Translation: CASSRAGGEGEQYF.

The gene calls are TRBV13 and TRBJ2-7, with 8 bases identical to TRBD1. Germline CDR1 and CDR2: PRHDT and FYEKMQ (reference sequence). The junction had 7 bases not matched to a gene; V was cut back by 0 bases and J by 6 bases. CDR3 length: 15 residues. The CDR3 nucleotides read TGTGCCAGCAGCTTAGGGGGGCAGGGGGCTGGCGAGCAGTACTTC. Amino acid sequence: CASSLGGQGAGEQYF.

The rearrangement links TRBV6-5 to TRBJ2-2, with D unresolved. This CDR3 has 14 residues. V dropped 6 bases and J dropped 1 base, with 9 bases sitting between them. Germline V gene sequence: CDR1 MNHEY, CDR2 SVGAGI. As DNA, the CDR3 is TGTGCCAGCAGATGGCACCTGAACACCGGGGAGCTGTTTTTT. Encoded protein: CASRWHLNTGELFF.

This chain links TRBV5-4 with TRBJ2-1; TRBD2 agrees at 9 bases. CDR1 is SGHNT, CDR2 YYREEE, per germline (reference sequence). The V segment lost 5 bases and the J segment 4 bases; nucleotides outside the gene matches: 7. The CDR3 is 15 residues long. The CDR3 bases are TGTGCCAGCAGGCTCGGGCTAGCGGGATACAATGAGCAGTTCTTC. The encoded protein is CASRLGLAGYNEQFF.

The V call is TRBV7-2, the J call TRBJ1-3; 8 nucleotides agree with TRBD1. CDR3 size: 14 residues. V lost 7 bases and J lost 5; bases outside the gene matches: 7. Germline lookup yields CDR1 SGHTA and CDR2 FQGNSA. The CDR3 protein is CASTRTGQRNTIYF. DNA of the CDR3: TGTGCCAGCACAAGGACAGGGCAAAGAAACACCATATATTTT.

The genes are TRBV6-5 and TRBJ1-6; D is ambiguous. The CDR3 has 14 amino acids. Germline V lookup: CDR1 MNHEY, CDR2 SVGAGI. The V gene lost 2 bases and the J gene lost 7 bases, with 9 bases spanning the gap. The CDR3 is CASSYQQQNSPLHF. CDR3 sequence (DNA): TGTGCCAGCAGTTACCAGCAGCAGAATTCACCCCTCCACTTT.

J is TRBJ2-7 and V is TRBV27; 9 bases match TRBD2. Germline assignment: CDR1 MNHEY and CDR2 SMNVEV (reference sequence). CDR3 length: 19 residues. Germline trimming cut 4 bases from V and 4 bases from J; bases unmatched to any gene: 20. CDR3 nucleotide sequence: TGTGCCAGCAGTTCCAGGACTGCGCGTGGGCTAGCGGGACGGTACGAGCAGTACTTC. This encodes CASSSRTARGLAGRYEQYF.

Ten or more counts support this clone. The rearrangement joins TRBV6-5 to TRBJ2-6; perhaps TRBD1 as D (5 bases). CDR1 MNHEY and CDR2 SVGAGI come from the germline V gene. The CDR3 length is 15 residues. The germline V and J ends were trimmed by 6 bases and 0 bases, with 9 bases remaining between them. The DNA for the CDR3 is TGTGCCAGCAGGAAGCAGGGCTCTGGGGCCAACGTCCTGACTTTC. Protein sequence: CASRKQGSGANVLTF.

V and J are TRBV2 and TRBJ1-5; TRBD1 matches at 7 bases. J was trimmed by 2 bases and V by 6 bases; bases with no gene match: 4. This CDR3 spans 14 amino acids. Germline V gene data show CDR1 as SNHLY and CDR2 as FYNNEI. The CDR3, as DNA: TGTGCCAGCAGCCCGGGACAGCGCAATCAGCCCCAGCATTTT. It encodes CASSPGQRNQPQHF.

CDR3 sequence: CASSRGTVELGNSPLHF. In DNA form, the CDR3 reads TGTGCCAGTAGCAGGGGGACAGTGGAGCTGGGGAATTCACCCCTCCACTTT. The rearrangement joins TRBV19 to TRBJ1-6; 7 bases fit TRBD1. Trimming at V came to 6 bases and at J to 7 bases, leaving 15 bases not matched to a gene. The CDR3 covers 17 residues. Looked up from germline, CDR1 is LNHDA and CDR2 is SQIVND (reference sequence).

This clone showed up just a few times. The V and J genes are TRBV19 and TRBJ1-1; 7 positions match TRBD1. V lost 5 bases, J lost 1 base, and 4 bases stayed unmatched. The germline gives CDR1 LNHDA, CDR2 SQIVND (reference sequence). The CDR3 totals 14 residues. CDR3 sequence (DNA): TGTGCCAGTAGTTCGAGGACAGGGAACACTGAAGCTTTCTTT. It specifies CASSSRTGNTEAFF.

The V and J genes are TRBV7-9 and TRBJ1-6, with 7 bases that match TRBD1. Per the germline V gene, CDR1 is SEHNR and CDR2 is FQNEAQ (reference sequence). This CDR3 comprises 15 residues. Germline trimming cut 0 bases from V and 9 bases from J; bases unmatched to any gene: 5. CDR3 nucleotides: TGTGCCAGCAGCTTAGCCACAGGGGACGTTTCACCCCTCCACTTT. It is translated as CASSLATGDVSPLHF. Supplemented by reference TRBV7-9 and TRBJ1-6, the full variable domain reads DTGVSQNPRHKITKRGQNVTFRCDPISEHNRLYWYRQTLGQGPEFLTYFQNEAQLEKSRLLSDRFSAERPKGSFSTLEIQRTEQGDSAMYLCASSLATGDVSPLHFGNGTRLTVT.

J is TRBJ2-5 and V is TRBV5-5; TRBD2 aligns across 9 bases. Germline trimming cut 4 bases from V and 5 bases from J; bases unmatched to any gene: 9. The CDR3 runs to 15 residues. Germline assignment: CDR1 SGHKS and CDR2 YYEKEE (reference sequence). The DNA of the CDR3 is TGTGCCAGCAGCCGGGGAGCGGGGGGCGCGGAGACCCAGTACTTC. The encoded protein is CASSRGAGGAETQYF.

V is TRBV7-6 and J is TRBJ2-3; D might be TRBD2 (6 bases). Per the germline V gene, CDR1 is SGHVS and CDR2 is FNYEAQ. CDR3 length equals 18 residues. Deletions cut 1 base from V and 5 bases from J, with 22 bases between. The CDR3 bases are TGTGCCAGCAGCTTAGGGGCGGACTACCCAATCCCAATAGATACGCAGTATTTT. Translation: CASSLGADYPIPIDTQYF.

The CDR3 loop reads CASSLDPLIGSYTF. CDR3 in DNA: TGTGCCAGCAGCTTAGACCCACTGATAGGGAGCTACACCTTC. The chain has TRBV11-2 and TRBJ1-2; no clear D. V lost 0 bases and J lost 9, with 14 bases in between. The CDR3 covers 14 residues. Germline assignment: CDR1 SGHAT and CDR2 FQNNGV.

J is TRBJ2-7 and V is TRBV19; TRBD1 matches 8 bases. Germline V gives CDR1 LNHDA, CDR2 SQIVND (reference sequence). The CDR3 covers 15 residues. The V gene end was trimmed by 3 bases and the J gene end by 5 bases; junction bases not matched to a gene: 9. The CDR3 DNA is TGTGCCAGTAGTATTCTTCGGACAGGGCGGGACGAGCAGTACTTC. It translates to CASSILRTGRDEQYF. The full variable domain, its missing parts supplied by reference TRBV19 and TRBJ2-7, is DGGITQSPKYLFRKEGQNVTLSCEQNLNHDAMYWYRQDPGQGLRLIYYSQIVNDFQKGDIAEGYSVSREKKESFPLTVTSAQKNPTAFYLCASSILRTGRDEQYFGPGTRLTVT.

The rearrangement uses TRBV6-5 and TRBJ2-1; 9 bases match TRBD1. The germline gives CDR1 MNHEY, CDR2 SVGAGI. The CDR3 sequence is 14 residues long. V lost 7 bases and J lost 4; bases outside the gene matches: 5. CDR3 nucleotides: TGTGCCAGCACCACAGGGGGCCGGTACAATGAGCAGTTCTTC. It is translated as CASTTGGRYNEQFF.

Only a few counts were recorded for this clone. A junction end diverges from the germline sequence, so it may reflect a read error. The rearrangement uses TRBV7-7 and TRBJ2-5; 7 positions agree with TRBD1. Germline V CDR1 and CDR2: SSHAT, FNYEAQ (reference sequence). The CDR3 is 15 amino acids. CDR3 DNA sequence: TGTGCTAGCAGCTTAGCAGGGGGTCTAAAAGAGACCCAGTACTTC. Encoded protein: CASSLAGGLKETQYF.

This chain joins TRBV7-9 and TRBJ2-7; D is uncertain. Looked up from germline, CDR1 is SEHNR and CDR2 is FQNEAQ (reference sequence). This CDR3 contains 13 residues. V was shortened by 5 bases and J by 2 bases, with 10 bases between the two germline ends. The CDR3 DNA is TGTGCCAGCAGCCAACCTGGAGCCTACGAGCAGTACTTC. Protein product: CASSQPGAYEQYF.

The chain links TRBV14 to TRBJ1-2; TRBD1 matches at 7 bases. CDR1 and CDR2 (germline): SGHDN, FVKESK. The CDR3 consists of 13 residues. After removal of 8 bases from V and 5 bases from J, the junction contained 8 bases not matched to a gene. CDR3: CASRKTGVYGYTF. The CDR3 nucleotides are TGTGCCAGCCGTAAAACAGGGGTGTATGGCTACACCTTC. Combining the CDR3 with reference TRBV14 and TRBJ1-2 gives the whole variable domain EAGVTQFPSHSVIEKGQTVTLRCDPISGHDNLYWYRRVMGKEIKFLLHFVKESKQDESGMPNNRFLAERTGGTYSTLKVQPAELEDSGVYFCASRKTGVYGYTFGSGTRLTVV.

The V and J genes are TRBV10-3 and TRBJ2-5; D is perhaps TRBD2 (6 bases). The end of the DNA is better explained by TRBJ2-7, so the J call may be wrong. There are 14 residues in the CDR3. Per germline, CDR1 ENHRY and CDR2 SYGVKD. This CDR3 reads CAISGGDGSYEQYF. The DNA of the CDR3 is TGTGCCATCAGTGGCGGGGACGGTTCCTACGAGCAGTACTTC.